These T cell receptor beta chains were read from a single sample in a study of Ad26.COV2.S vaccination and SARS-CoV-2 variants. The table came from immunoSEQ multiplex PCR; TCRdb's copy has only in-frame clones and leaves some out. Among 400,000 to 450,000 clones listed, roughly 87% were seen once. The sequences come from peripheral blood, collected in a trial of Ad26.COV2.S vaccine versus placebo. The receptors stem from a person aged 18-60 years who received the Ad26.COV2.S COVID-19 vaccine or a placebo. CDR3s include the opening cysteine and the closing phenylalanine or tryptophan.

TRBV28 CASSLPLAGQETQYF
TRBV27 CASSFRLAGAYEQYF
TRBV5-1 CASSLVPTGGNTEAFF
TRBV7-9 CASSSSFRDSLRAFF
TRBV28 CASSSPGSGSSYTQYF
TRBV19 CASSIDPGYQETQYF
TRBV27 CASSPGLYSDTQYF
TRBV28 CASTAGTGSPRLAKNIQYF
TRBV24-1 CATSTTSGRYNEQFF
TRBV30 CAWSQRGRSEKLFF
TRBV13 CASSRGTSGGWDF
TRBV5-4 CASSLTGPSNYGYTF
TRBV6-5 CASSYAGGPLWNEQFF
TRBV18 CASSPDGNPYNEQFF
TRBV18 CASSPTSGRKTGELFF
TRBV7-9 CASSRGVRLSYEQYF
TRBV28 CASSFSGLAIQPQYF
TRBV7-8 CASSPLRVPNTGELFF
TRBV2 CATVPQGFTYNEQFF
TRBV2 CASTDRGGRQTQYF
TRBV28 CASSPLEKTYEQYF
TRBV3-1/TRBV3-2 CASSPGPSSSYEQYF
TRBV25-1 CASSHTYEQYF
TRBV7-8 CASSYTGIAYEQYF
TRBV7-6 CASSLVGTGGADTQYF
TRBV27 CASSFQGPHQPQHF
TRBV28 CASSFRQGPYEQYF
TRBV2 CASTLDQYNEQFF
TRBV2 CASSEERTGNEKLFF
TRBV6-5 CASSRGTEAFF
TRBV28 CASNWAGGSGQPQHF
TRBV9 CASSVSSYTDTQYF
TRBV5-1 CASSSPRQQETQYF
TRBV5-4 CASSSSGTGGEKLFF
TRBV28 CATSGGDQPQHF
TRBV9 CASSESTDTQYF
TRBV6-5 CASSPPAGGTGELFF
TRBV28 CASSFTPRMNTEAFF
TRBV19 CASNRGIRSYNEQFF
TRBV11-3 CASSSGIAETQYF
TRBV7-3 CASSLTRNTDTQYF
TRBV21-1 CASSRKSQVIGRLHYEQYF
TRBV18 CASSQLVHSGANVLTF
TRBV6-1 CASSEAFGQPQHF
TRBV5-1 CASSFPESSYEQYF